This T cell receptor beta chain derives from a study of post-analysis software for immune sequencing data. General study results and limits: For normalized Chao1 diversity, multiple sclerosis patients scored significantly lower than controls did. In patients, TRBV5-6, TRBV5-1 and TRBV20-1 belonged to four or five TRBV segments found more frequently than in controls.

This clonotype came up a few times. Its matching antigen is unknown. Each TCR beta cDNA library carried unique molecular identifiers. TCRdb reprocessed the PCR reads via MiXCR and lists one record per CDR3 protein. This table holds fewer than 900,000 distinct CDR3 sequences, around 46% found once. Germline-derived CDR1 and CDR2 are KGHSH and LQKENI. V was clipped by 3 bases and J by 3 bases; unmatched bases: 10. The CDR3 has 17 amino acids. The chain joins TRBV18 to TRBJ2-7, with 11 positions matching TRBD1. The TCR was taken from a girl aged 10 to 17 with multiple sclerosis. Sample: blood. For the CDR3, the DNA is TGTGCCAGCTCACCTAAACCCGGACAGGGGGCCATCTACGAGCAGTACTTC. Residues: CASSPKPGQGAIYEQYF.